This TCR beta chain was identified during a study of blood T cell repertoires in COVID-19 (dated by TCRdb to the early 2020s). About the investigation overall: Collaborator samples came from the United States, Italy and Spain and covered acute and convalescent phases of COVID-19. The dataset comprised deeply sampled blood TCRbeta repertoires from subjects exposed to, actively infected with, or recovered from COVID-19. Nearly every sample came with metadata listing a de-identified subject ID, COVID-19 status, age in years and sex. Where HLA class I and class II types were available, the types were taken from metadata supplied by the sample provider, not from assay-based typing. The prospective study material was composed of cDNA or gDNA derived from T cells, B-cell-depleted T cells, or PBMCs. The repertoires were released in a freely available public database intended as a resource for research on the immune response to SARS-CoV-2. The samples were drawn from the first 160 participants of the ongoing ImmuneRACE study and from over 950 subjects provided by 6 global collaborators.

Unmatched junction bases come to 2, with V trimmed by 1 base and J by 8 bases. Reading from cysteine to phenylalanine, the CDR3 counts 14 amino acids. The sequence is cut down to CDR3 DNA, 42 bases in frame from base 1. Via the germline V gene (reference sequence), CDR1 is LNHNV and CDR2 YYDKDF. The study at large found these results: Clinical and demographic metadata were provided uncurated, with the amount varying by source and participant.

About this clone itself: Its antigen target is currently unknown. The sample holds no much larger clone one base away, and base qualities are not on file.

TCRbeta CDR3 regions were amplified from genomic DNA by means of the immunoSEQ Assay, a bias-controlled multiplex PCR. Processing in the source paper ran as follows. The number of nucleated cells in each sample was estimated from the amplification of reference gene primers within the assay. To quantify the absolute abundance of each unique TCRbeta CDR3 rearrangement, sequence reads were collapsed and filtered. For each sample, productive Simpson clonality was calculated as the square root of Simpson's diversity index across productive rearrangements. Not all clones reach the TCRdb copy of this immuneACCESS table, which keeps in-frame sequences only. Checked studies attribute under half of the gap to unresolved V genes and leave the rest unexplained. V and J calls plus clone size are reproduced from that table; the DNA served to infer D and trimming. The sample table lists more than 50,000 clones, 74% of them with a count of one. The ten most abundant clones make up approximately 28% of the sample.

The collaborating institutions used their own protocols to collect whole blood in K2EDTA tubes. For TCRbeta analysis, collaborators shipped samples in one of three forms: frozen whole blood, isolated PBMCs, or DNA extracted from either of those sample types. This receptor chain uses TRBV15 and TRBJ2-1; 10 nucleotides in the junction match TRBD2. The sequence was collected from a woman older than 75 with acute or convalescent COVID-19. The source material was peripheral blood. The CDR3 protein: CATSRAGTSDEQFF. The nucleotide sequence is TGTGCCACCAGCAGAGCCGGGACTAGCGATGAGCAGTTCTTC.